This T cell receptor (beta chain) originates from a study of T cell responses to AZD1222 COVID-19 vaccine. Germline loops: CDR1 ENHRY, CDR2 SYGVKD. Trimming took off 9 bases at V and 0 bases at J, with 10 bases between the two ends. The CDR3 runs to 13 residues. This clone was detected only a few times. The protocol was immunoSEQ multiplex PCR, while the TCRdb copy is restricted to in-frame clones and leaves out a portion. This table has about 140,000 clones, around 90% appearing once. The sequence was obtained from an adult who received the AZD1222 COVID-19 vaccine. The chain links TRBV10-3 to TRBJ2-3; D is ambiguous. The material sequenced was peripheral blood, taken 28 days after the second AZD1222 dose. The CDR3 nucleotides read TGTGCCATATGGACCGGTAGCACAGATACGCAGTATTTT. Translation: CAIWTGSTDTQYF.